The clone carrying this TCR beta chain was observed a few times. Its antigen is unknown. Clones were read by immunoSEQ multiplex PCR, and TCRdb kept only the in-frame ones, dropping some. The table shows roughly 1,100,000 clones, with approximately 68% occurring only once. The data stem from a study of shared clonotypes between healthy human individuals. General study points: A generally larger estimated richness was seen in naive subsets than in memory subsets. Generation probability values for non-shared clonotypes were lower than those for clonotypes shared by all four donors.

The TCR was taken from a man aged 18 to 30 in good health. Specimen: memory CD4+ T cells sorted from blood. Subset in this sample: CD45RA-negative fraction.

This chain's CDR3 is CASTLRVGTNSPLHF. CDR3 nucleotides: TGTGCCAGCACCCTACGCGTAGGGACTAATTCACCCCTCCACTTT. The chain combines TRBV6-5 with TRBJ1-6; D might be TRBD1 (5 bases). Germline CDR1 MNHEY, CDR2 SVGAGI. The ends were cut back, 7 bases at V and 6 bases at J, with 16 bases in the middle. CDR3 length equals 15 residues.